This is a list of T cell receptor beta chains from one sample in a study of beta chain features in type 1 diabetes. Profiling relied on immunoSEQ multiplex PCR, and the TCRdb table lists in-frame clones only, not all of them. The sample lists over 200,000 clones, approximately 10% seen once, with roughly 0.017% in the top ten. The sequencing sample was made of naive CD4+ T cells from blood. The receptors here all came from a man younger than 45 with type 1 diabetes. Both conserved end residues are part of each CDR3. A D gene is named only where the DNA matches it firmly. Only some rows state a clone size, as once, few, many or a class for expanded clones.

J gene	V gene	D gene	clone size	CDR3 protein	CDR3 DNA
TRBJ2-1	TRBV4-3	TRBD2	.	CASSRILAGGDEQFF	TGCGCCAGCAGCCGCATACTAGCGGGTGGGGATGAGCAGTTCTTC
TRBJ1-1	TRBV9	TRBD1	few	CASSRAGGNTEAFF	TGTGCCAGCAGTAGGGCAGGGGGGAACACTGAAGCTTTCTTT
TRBJ1-1	TRBV10-3	.	.	CAICGVNTEAFF	TGTGCCATCTGTGGCGTTAACACTGAAGCTTTCTTT
TRBJ2-5	TRBV2	.	few	CASSGTSLQETQYF	TGTGCCAGCAGTGGCACTAGCCTCCAAGAGACCCAGTACTTC
TRBJ2-5	TRBV28	.	.	CASSLGPVRETQYF	TGTGCCAGCAGTTTGGGCCCGGTTCGGGAGACCCAGTACTTC
TRBJ1-6	TRBV27	.	.	CASSLNRSSPLHF	TGTGCCAGCAGTTTGAACAGGAGTTCACCCCTCCACTTT
TRBJ2-7	TRBV2	TRBD1	.	CAIIPDRAYEQYF	TGTGCCATTATTCCGGACAGGGCCTACGAGCAGTACTTC
TRBJ1-1	TRBV7-9	TRBD1	few	CASSLRDRNTEAFF	TGTGCCAGCAGCCTCCGGGACAGAAACACTGAAGCTTTCTTT
TRBJ2-7	TRBV29-1	.	few	CSVEAPQLSGQYF	TGCAGCGTTGAAGCCCCCCAATTGAGCGGGCAGTACTTC
TRBJ1-5	TRBV15	TRBD1	few	CATAGQGNQPQHF	TGTGCCACGGCAGGACAGGGGAATCAGCCCCAGCATTTT
TRBJ2-3	TRBV9	TRBD1	.	CASSARGQSTDTQYF	TGTGCCAGCAGCGCGAGGGGGCAGAGCACAGATACGCAGTATTTT
TRBJ1-1	TRBV11-2	.	.	CASSLGVAGLAFF	TGTGCCAGCAGCTTAGGGGTGGCAGGGCTTGCTTTCTTT
TRBJ2-3	TRBV29-1	TRBD2	.	CSVASLERGSSTDTQYF	TGCAGCGTTGCTTCTCTAGAGCGGGGGTCTAGCACAGATACGCAGTATTTT